A selection of T cell receptor beta chains follows, all from one sample in a study of cytomegalovirus exposure and HLA in healthy donors. Clones were read by immunoSEQ multiplex PCR, and TCRdb kept only the in-frame ones, dropping some. The sample carries about 190,000 clones, around 86% recorded once. Sequencing was carried out using PBMCs. These receptors came from a man between 45 and 60 years old in good health and CMV-seronegative. CDR3s include the opening cysteine and the closing phenylalanine or tryptophan. A D gene is named only where the DNA matches it firmly. Not every row has a clone size; where given, it reads once, few, many or a size class.

TRBV9	NA	few	TRBJ2-6	TGTGCCAGCAGCCCTCAGGGTTATGGGGCCAACGTCCTGACTTTC	CASSPQGYGANVLTF
TRBV4-3	NA	few	TRBJ1-6	TGCGCCAGCAGCCCCGCCTGGGCTTATAATTCACCCCTCCACTTT	CASSPAWAYNSPLHF
TRBV28	TRBD2	NA	TRBJ2-7	TGTGCCAGCAGGCAAGCGGGAGGCGCTTCATACGAGCAGTACTTC	CASRQAGGASYEQYF
TRBV11-1	NA	NA	TRBJ2-7	TGTGCCAGCAGCTCCTCAGGGGGGCCGAACTCCTACGAGCAGTACTTC	CASSSSGGPNSYEQYF
TRBV7-7	TRBD1	once	TRBJ2-2	TGTGCTAGCAGCTCGACAGGGTATGGCACCGGGGAGCTGTTTTTT	CASSSTGYGTGELFF
TRBV28	NA	NA	TRBJ2-7	TGTGCCAGCAGTTTGGGGCAGGGGTCCTACGAGCAGTACTTC	CASSLGQGSYEQYF
TRBV9	NA	NA	TRBJ2-5	TGTGCCAGCAGCGTACACAACCAAGAGACCCAGTACTTC	CASSVHNQETQYF
TRBV9	NA	once	TRBJ2-1	TGTGCCAGCAGCTCCCGGGAAACCGGTGAGCAGTTCTTC	CASSSRETGEQFF
TRBV7-2	NA	NA	TRBJ2-3	TGTGCCAGCAGCTCCACTAGCACAGATACGCAGTATTTT	CASSSTSTDTQYF
TRBV7-2	TRBD1	NA	TRBJ2-2	TGTGCCACCAAGGGACAGGGTAACACCGGGGAGCTGTTTTTT	CATKGQGNTGELFF
TRBV28	TRBD1	NA	TRBJ2-1	TGTGCCAGCAGCCTAGTTGGGACAGGGCTGTTTAATGAGCAGTTCTTC	CASSLVGTGLFNEQFF
TRBV4-3	NA	NA	TRBJ2-7	TGCGCCAGCAGCCAACATTCTCCAGGGGCCGGGGAGTACGAGCAGTACTTC	CASSQHSPGAGEYEQYF
TRBV5-1	NA	NA	TRBJ1-2	TGCGCCAGCAGCAGCCTCCAGGGTTATTATGGCTACACCTTC	CASSSLQGYYGYTF
TRBV11-2	TRBD1	NA	TRBJ1-1	TGTGCCAGCAGTCTACAGGGGCTTAACACTGAAGCTTTCTTT	CASSLQGLNTEAFF
TRBV5-6	TRBD1	NA	TRBJ1-4	TGTGCCAGCAGCTTTAGACAGGGGGTCGAAAAACTGTTTTTT	CASSFRQGVEKLFF
TRBV28	TRBD1	NA	TRBJ2-7	TGTGCCAGCAGTTTAGGTTCGTTGGGACAGGGCCACGAGCAGTACTTC	CASSLGSLGQGHEQYF
TRBV6-1	TRBD1	NA	TRBJ2-7	TGTGCCATCATGACAGGGCCCATACCCTACGAGCAGTACTTC	CAIMTGPIPYEQYF
TRBV4-3	TRBD1	few	TRBJ2-7	TGCGCCAGCAGCCAAGACGTAGACAGGGAACTAAACGAGCAGTACTTC	CASSQDVDRELNEQYF
TRBV27	TRBD1	NA	TRBJ1-1	TGTGCCAGCAGCCCCGGGACAGGGAGGACTGAAGCTTTCTTT	CASSPGTGRTEAFF
TRBV7-7	TRBD2	NA	TRBJ2-1	TGTGCTAGCAGCCCACTAGCGGGGGGATACAATGAGCAGTTCTTC	CASSPLAGGYNEQFF
TRBV7-2	TRBD1	NA	TRBJ2-4	TGTGCCAGCAGCCTCAGACAGGGTGGTAAAAACATTCAGTACTTC	CASSLRQGGKNIQYF
TRBV7-9	TRBD1	NA	TRBJ2-1	TGTGCCAGCAGCTTGGGACAGACACACGCCAATGAGCAGTTCTTC	CASSLGQTHANEQFF
TRBV7-2	NA	NA	TRBJ2-7	TGTGCCAGCAGCTTAGAACCGCGCCCGACCTACGAGCAGTACTTC	CASSLEPRPTYEQYF
TRBV6-6	TRBD2	NA	TRBJ2-5	TGTGCCAGCAGTTATGGTCGTCTAGCGGAAGAGACCCAGTACTTC	CASSYGRLAEETQYF
TRBV30	TRBD1	NA	TRBJ1-2	TGTGCCTGGAGTGCTACAGGGGACCATGGCTACACCTTC	CAWSATGDHGYTF
TRBV5-4	TRBD1	NA	TRBJ1-6	TGTGCCAGCAGAGTCGGACAGGGCAGTCGGTCACCCCTCCACTTT	CASRVGQGSRSPLHF
TRBV6-6	NA	NA	TRBJ2-7	TGTGCCAGCAGTTTAGGTCTAGTTGCCTACGAGCAGTACTTC	CASSLGLVAYEQYF
TRBV6-1	NA	NA	TRBJ1-5	TGTGCCAGCAGGGTGCAGGGAGGGAATCAGCCCCAGCATTTT	CASRVQGGNQPQHF
TRBV7-9	NA	NA	TRBJ2-5	TGTGCCAGCAGCTTCAGGGCGTCCCAAGAGACCCAGTACTTC	CASSFRASQETQYF
TRBV7-3	NA	NA	TRBJ2-7	TGTGCCAGCAGCTTAACCGCAGGGCCCTACGAGCAGTACTTC	CASSLTAGPYEQYF
TRBV29-1	TRBD2	NA	TRBJ2-3	TGCAGCGTCGCCGGGACTAGCGGCACAGATACGCAGTATTTT	CSVAGTSGTDTQYF
TRBV4-3	NA	NA	TRBJ1-4	TGCGCCAGCAGCCAAGGTGGGGGCCCGAATGAAAAACTGTTTTTT	CASSQGGGPNEKLFF
TRBV27	TRBD2	NA	TRBJ2-7	TGTGCCAGTAGGCGAAGACTAGCGGGAGAACGAGAGCAGTACTTC	CASRRRLAGEREQYF
TRBV6-1	NA	NA	TRBJ1-5	TGTGCCAGCAACAGCCTAAATCAGCCCCAGCATTTT	CASNSLNQPQHF
TRBV6-5	TRBD2	once	TRBJ2-3	TGTGCCAGCACCACCCTAGCGGGAGGGTCAGATACGCAGTATTTT	CASTTLAGGSDTQYF
TRBV5-8	NA	NA	TRBJ2-6	TGTGCCAGCCGCCCGACGGGGGCTGGGGCCAACGTCCTGACTTTC	CASRPTGAGANVLTF
TRBV7-7	TRBD1	NA	TRBJ2-7	TGTGCTAGCAGCCGGGACAGGGGGTACGAGCAGTACTTC	CASSRDRGYEQYF
TRBV7-3	TRBD1	NA	TRBJ1-1	TGTGCCAGCAGCCAACAGGGGGACACTGAAGCTTTCTTT	CASSQQGDTEAFF
TRBV7-6	NA	NA	TRBJ2-2	TGTGCCAGCCGAACAGGGAACACCGGGGAGCTGTTTTTT	CASRTGNTGELFF
TRBV30	TRBD2	NA	TRBJ2-3	TGTGCCTTTCGACTAGCGGGAGATCTGGCAGATACGCAGTATTTT	CAFRLAGDLADTQYF
TRBV27	TRBD1	NA	TRBJ2-3	TGTGCCAGCAGGGTCGGACAGGTGACAGATACGCAGTATTTT	CASRVGQVTDTQYF
TRBV7-9	NA	NA	TRBJ2-3	TGTGCCAGCAGCTTAGGTACTAGCACAGATACGCAGTATTTT	CASSLGTSTDTQYF
TRBV6-8	NA	NA	TRBJ1-1	TGTGCCAGCACCTACGGGGTGGCGGGGGCTGGGCTTGACGGTGAAGCTTTCTTT	CASTYGVAGAGLDGEAFF
TRBV11-2	TRBD1	NA	TRBJ2-7	TGTGCCAGCAGTCGACAGGGTGCCTACGAGCAGTACTTC	CASSRQGAYEQYF
TRBV4-3	NA	once	TRBJ2-7	TGCGCCAGCAGCCAAGCTCCGAGCTCCTACGAGCAGTACTTC	CASSQAPSSYEQYF
TRBV4-2	NA	few	TRBJ1-5	TGTGCCAGCAGCCAAGCGGACAGTAGCAATCAGCCCCAGCATTTT	CASSQADSSNQPQHF
TRBV7-2	NA	NA	TRBJ2-5	TGTGCCAGCAGCCTCAAATGGGGCACAGAGACCCAGTACTTC	CASSLKWGTETQYF
TRBV19	NA	NA	TRBJ2-7	TGTGCCAGTTCCCGGGGGAACGAGCAGTACTTC	CASSRGNEQYF